Shown below are 31 T cell receptor beta chains from a single sample sequenced in a study of T-cell memory formation after mild COVID-19. TCRdb recomputed calls from the 5' RACE reads with MiXCR, one row per CDR3 protein. The sample records about 140,000 distinct CDR3 sequences, approximately 6% being singletons. The specimen sequenced was PBMCs or a T cell subset sorted from them (not recorded which). All receptors derive from an adult woman who had mild COVID-19 (a few samples of this study predate the infection). Cell type and time point are not known.

This chain uses TRBV5-5 with TRBJ1-3, with D possibly TRBD1 on 5 matching bases. Germline CDR1 is SGHKS and CDR2 is YYEKEE (reference sequence). CDR3 length equals 15 residues. Trimming shortened V by 5 bases and J by 3 bases, and 15 bases separated the two germline ends. The CDR3 DNA reads as TGTGCCAGCAGTACCGACAGCGGGAGTGGAAACACCATATATTTT. This encodes CASSTDSGSGNTIYF.

This clonotype was seen ten or more times. V and J are TRBV24-1 and TRBJ1-5, with a tentative D call TRBD1 (5 bases). CDR3 size: 14 residues. V lost 3 bases, J lost 4 bases, and 9 bases lay in between. Germline V gene data show CDR1 as KGHDR and CDR2 as SFDVKD. DNA for the CDR3: TGTGCCACCAGTGATAAGGGGCCGAATCAGCCCCAGCATTTT. It yields the protein CATSDKGPNQPQHF.

This clonotype was counted ten times or more. V gene TRBV29-1 combines with J gene TRBJ2-5, with D possibly matching TRBD1 (6 bases). CDR1 is SQVTM and CDR2 is ANQGSEA in the germline V gene. CDR3 length: 12 residues. The CDR3 reads CSANRDQETQYF. CDR3 nucleotide sequence: TGCAGTGCTAACAGGGACCAAGAGACCCAGTACTTC.

This clonotype was observed a handful of times. The chain couples TRBV7-2 to TRBJ1-5; the D is unclear. Germline V gene sequence: CDR1 SGHTA, CDR2 FQGNSA. The V end lost 3 bases, the J end lost 8 bases, and 11 bases lay between the germline ends. The CDR3 sequence is 13 residues long. CDR3 sequence reads: CASSLGRIEPQHF. The CDR3, as DNA: TGTGCCAGCAGCTTGGGGAGGATTGAGCCCCAGCATTTT.

In this sample, this clonotype turned up many times. J is TRBJ2-3 and V is TRBV7-9, with 9 bases lining up with TRBD1. Germline trimming cut 4 bases from V and 3 bases from J; bases unmatched to any gene: 2. Per germline, CDR1 SEHNR and CDR2 FQNEAQ (reference sequence). This CDR3 region has 14 residues. The CDR3 nucleotides read TGTGCCAGCAGCTCACAGGGGGCAACAGATACGCAGTATTTT. It encodes CASSSQGATDTQYF.

This clonotype was detected only a few times. The chain joins TRBV6-1 to TRBJ1-2; D is perhaps TRBD1 (6 bases). Germline V lookup: CDR1 MNHNS, CDR2 SASEGT. This CDR3 comprises 15 residues. Deletions cut 7 bases from V and 8 bases from J, with 23 bases between. The CDR3 DNA is TGTGCCAGCAACGAAGGGGCAGGGGAGTCGTCCGGCTACACCTTC. This gives the protein CASNEGAGESSGYTF.

This clonotype was seen ten or more times. This chain uses TRBV12-3 or TRBV12-4 with TRBJ1-6; 7 bases match TRBD1. The CDR3 is 14 residues long. V shed 7 bases, J shed 6 bases, and the junction held 6 bases outside the gene matches. The CDR3 region has the DNA TGTGCCAGCACCTACGGGACAGTTAATTCACCCCTCCACTTT. Its protein product is CASTYGTVNSPLHF.

This clonotype was counted between two and nine times. This rearrangement joins TRBV7-2 to TRBJ2-3; a weak D match, TRBD1 (6 bases). Between the trimmed V and J ends, which lost 4 bases and 1 base, there was a span of 9 bases. From germline, CDR1 is SGHTA and CDR2 FQGNSA. This CDR3 is built from 14 residues. The CDR3 coding sequence is TGTGCCAGCAGCTCGGACAGACGCACAGATACGCAGTATTTT. As protein: CASSSDRRTDTQYF.

CDR3 DNA sequence: TGTGCCAGTAGTATCGGACTAGCGAGAAATGAGCAGTTCTTC. Translating gives CASSIGLARNEQFF. V usage is TRBV19 and J usage is TRBJ2-1, with 9 bases fitting TRBD2. Germline V gives CDR1 LNHDA, CDR2 SQIVND (reference sequence). The CDR3 runs to 14 residues. V was clipped by 3 bases and J by 7 bases; unmatched bases: 4.

There are a few counts of this clonotype. The chain recombines TRBV3-1 with TRBJ2-1; unclear D gene. The germline V gene encodes CDR1 LGHDT and CDR2 YNNKEL (reference sequence). V was cut by 1 base and J by 12 bases, with 13 bases left in between. The CDR3 has 13 amino acids. DNA of the CDR3: TGTGCCAGCAGCCAAGGCGGTACTAAGGTGCAGTTCTTC. It is translated as CASSQGGTKVQFF.

This clonotype was observed a handful of times. The chain has TRBV24-1 and TRBJ1-1; D remains unclear. The CDR3 totals 18 residues. Between the trimmed V and J ends, which lost 0 bases and 5 bases, there was a span of 21 bases. Germline V gives CDR1 KGHDR, CDR2 SFDVKD. The CDR3 DNA follows: TGTGCCACCAGTGATTTGCAAGGGTCACCGTTTTTGGCTACTGAAGCTTTCTTT. Translation gives CATSDLQGSPFLATEAFF.

This clonotype was recorded many times. The V and J genes are TRBV9 and TRBJ1-5; weak D call: TRBD1 (6 bases). CDR3 size: 14 residues. V was shortened by 3 bases and J by 5 bases, with 12 bases between the two germline ends. The germline CDR1 and CDR2 sequences are SGDLS and YYNGEE. CDR3 in amino acids: CASSGGGPDQPQHF. Written as DNA, the CDR3 is TGTGCCAGCAGCGGAGGGGGACCAGATCAGCCCCAGCATTTT.

This clonotype has just a few counts. The V gene is TRBV18, the J gene TRBJ2-3; D perhaps matches TRBD1 (6 bases). Germline V lookup: CDR1 KGHSH, CDR2 LQKENI. V lost 1 base and J 5 bases, leaving 10 bases between the germline ends. The CDR3 has 14 amino acids. The CDR3 DNA follows: TGTGCCAGCTCACCACGCCAGGGGCAAGATACGCAGTATTTT. Its protein is CASSPRQGQDTQYF.

This clonotype was recorded at least ten times. This rearrangement joins TRBV29-1 to TRBJ2-3; D gene unclear. Germline V gene data show CDR1 as SQVTM and CDR2 as ANQGSEA. This CDR3 has 13 residues. The V gene lost 5 bases and the J gene lost 5 bases, with 14 bases spanning the gap. CDR3 sequence (DNA): TGCAGCGTTCAGTGGTTGCGAGTAGATACGCAGTATTTT. Its protein product is CSVQWLRVDTQYF.

The rearrangement joins TRBV7-9 to TRBJ2-4; D unresolved. This CDR3 contains 15 residues. V lost 7 bases to trimming and J lost 5 bases, with 18 bases between them. Germline loops: CDR1 SEHNR, CDR2 FQNEAQ (reference sequence). CDR3 amino acids: CASTSQGLNENIQYF. CDR3 nucleotides: TGTGCCAGCACTTCCCAAGGGCTTAACGAAAACATTCAGTACTTC.

This chain connects TRBV20-1 to TRBJ2-7; D is unclear. Germline CDR1 DFQATT, CDR2 SNEGSKA (reference sequence). The V and J ends lost 0 bases and 2 bases respectively, with 11 bases between them. This CDR3 comprises 14 residues. Here the CDR3 reads CSAREGNGPYEQYF. The CDR3 DNA follows: TGCAGTGCTAGAGAAGGTAACGGACCCTACGAGCAGTACTTC.

The rearrangement joins TRBV5-1 to TRBJ1-4, with TRBD1 identical over 8 bases. The CDR3 is 15 amino acids. V shed 3 bases and J 2 bases; nucleotides not matched to a gene: 3. Germline V gives CDR1 SGHRS, CDR2 YFSETQ. CDR3 bases: TGCGCCAGCAGCTCCCAGGGGGCTACTAATGAAAAACTGTTTTTT. This codes for CASSSQGATNEKLFF.

This clonotype has at least ten counts. CDR3 bases: TGTGCCAAAAACAGACCGCGACAGGACAATGAGCAGTTCTTC. Protein sequence: CAKNRPRQDNEQFF. The chain joins TRBV11-2 to TRBJ2-1; D is perhaps TRBD1 (6 bases). Germline lookup yields CDR1 SGHAT and CDR2 FQNNGV. Trimming cost V 10 bases and J 5 bases, with 18 bases left between them. The CDR3 contains 14 residues.

This clonotype has at least ten counts. The chain joins TRBV7-3 to TRBJ2-5; D is undetermined. This CDR3 comprises 14 residues. V lost 0 bases, J lost 2 bases, and 7 bases lay in between. Germline CDR1 SGHTA, CDR2 FQGTGA. The DNA for the CDR3 is TGTGCCAGCAGCTTAACAGGCCTTCAAGAGACCCAGTACTTC. Its protein product is CASSLTGLQETQYF.

The CDR3 reads CASSRSLVRDRTQYF. DNA for the CDR3: TGTGCCAGCAGTAGGTCACTAGTTCGAGATCGTACCCAGTACTTC. V gene TRBV2 combines with J gene TRBJ2-5; perhaps TRBD2 as D (5 bases). There are 15 residues in the CDR3. Per the germline V gene, CDR1 is SNHLY and CDR2 is FYNNEI. Trimming took 5 bases from V and 8 from J, leaving 21 bases between them.

This clonotype has just a few counts. The chain links TRBV12-3 or TRBV12-4 to TRBJ1-2; D may be TRBD1 (5 bases). The CDR3 runs 16 residues. With 3 bases removed from V and 0 bases from J, the gap between germline ends came to 14 bases. Here the CDR3 DNA reads TGTGCCAGCAGTTTCAACAGGCGCCTCGCTAACTATGGCTACACCTTC. Protein product: CASSFNRRLANYGYTF.

This clonotype counts as medium-sized. The junction does not match germline at one end; this may be a read error. The chain uses TRBV6-5 and TRBJ2-7; unclear D gene. In germline, CDR1 is MNHEY, CDR2 SVGAGI. This CDR3 has 13 amino acids. The CDR3 region is CASSYFGWDEQYF. The CDR3 DNA sequence: TGTGCCAGCAGCTACTTTGGCTGGGACGAGCAGTACTTC.

V gene TRBV11-3 combines with J gene TRBJ2-7; no clear D. The CDR3 covers 14 residues. Trimming removed 6 bases from V and 0 bases from J, with 12 bases in between. Germline CDR1 SGHNT, CDR2 YENEEA. The CDR3 coding sequence is TGTGCCAGCAGAATAACACCCAACTCCTACGAGCAGTACTTC. Amino acid sequence: CASRITPNSYEQYF. Drawing the rest from reference TRBV11-3 and TRBJ2-7, the complete variable domain is EAGVVQSPRYKIIEKKQPVAFWCNPISGHNTLYWYLQNLGQGPELLIRYENEEAVDDSQLPKDRFSAERLKGVDSTLKIQPAELGDSAVYLCASRITPNSYEQYFGPGTRLTVT.

The gene calls are TRBV5-5 and TRBJ1-2, with D hard to call. Germline assignment: CDR1 SGHKS and CDR2 YYEKEE (reference sequence). The CDR3 extends over 15 amino acids. V was pared by 0 bases and J by 8 bases, with 17 bases between. CDR3 protein: CASSLALAGSAGYTF. The CDR3 DNA reads as TGTGCCAGCAGCTTGGCCCTCGCGGGGTCGGCCGGCTACACCTTC.

This clonotype appeared many times. The chain recombines TRBV7-2 with TRBJ2-1; D may match TRBD1 or TRBD2 (5 bases each). Between the trimmed V and J ends, which lost 5 bases and 5 bases, there was a span of 13 bases. The CDR3 is 14 residues long. The V gene's germline CDR1 is SGHTA and CDR2 FQGNSA. The CDR3 nucleotides are TGTGCCAGCAGCCCGAGGGGTCTTGACAATGAGCAGTTCTTC. Amino acids: CASSPRGLDNEQFF. Full variable domain (outside the CDR3, taken from reference TRBV7-2 and TRBJ2-1): GAGVSQSPSNKVTEKGKDVELRCDPISGHTALYWYRQSLGQGLEFLIYFQGNSAPDKSGLPSDRFSAERTGGSVSTLTIQRTQQEDSAVYLCASSPRGLDNEQFFGPGTRLTVL.

This clonotype was detected only a few times. This rearrangement joins TRBV29-1 to TRBJ2-1, with 15 bases fitting TRBD2. Trimming removed 2 bases from V and 8 bases from J; junction bases left unmatched: 4. The germline gives CDR1 SQVTM, CDR2 ANQGSEA. This CDR3 contains 15 residues. CDR3 sequence reads: CSVERTSGRGHEQFF. In nucleotides, the CDR3 is TGCAGCGTTGAAAGGACTAGCGGGAGGGGCCATGAGCAGTTCTTC.

This clonotype turned up a few times. This chain connects TRBV7-6 to TRBJ2-5, with D unresolved. This CDR3 has 14 residues. The V and J ends lost 5 bases and 4 bases respectively, with 14 bases between them. The V gene's germline CDR1 is SGHVS and CDR2 FNYEAQ. The CDR3 sequence: CASSQGFMRETQYF. Written as DNA, the CDR3 is TGTGCCAGCAGCCAAGGATTCATGAGAGAGACCCAGTACTTC.

This clonotype was picked up a small number of times. The J gene is TRBJ1-5, the V gene TRBV19, with D perhaps matching TRBD1 (6 bases). Germline CDR1 and CDR2: LNHDA and SQIVND (reference sequence). The CDR3 is made up of 13 amino acids. The V end was cut by 3 bases, the J end by 7 bases, with 10 bases between. CDR3 region: CASSISDSQPQHF. CDR3 DNA sequence: TGTGCCAGTAGTATCTCGGACAGCCAGCCCCAGCATTTT. Full variable domain (rest looked up from reference TRBV19 and TRBJ1-5): DGGITQSPKYLFRKEGQNVTLSCEQNLNHDAMYWYRQDPGQGLRLIYYSQIVNDFQKGDIAEGYSVSREKKESFPLTVTSAQKNPTAFYLCASSISDSQPQHFGDGTRLSIL.

V and J are TRBV29-1 and TRBJ2-5; D call uncertain. There are 13 residues in the CDR3. With 3 bases removed from V and 1 base from J, the gap between germline ends came to 9 bases. Germline lookup yields CDR1 SQVTM and CDR2 ANQGSEA. For the CDR3, the DNA is TGCAGCGTTGACTCTCTGATCCAAGAGACCCAGTACTTC. Translation: CSVDSLIQETQYF.

CDR3: CASGQSYGYTF. CDR3 DNA: TGTGCCAGCGGACAGAGCTATGGCTACACCTTC. This chain uses TRBV6-5 with TRBJ1-2; tentatively, D is TRBD1 (6 bases). Per germline, CDR1 MNHEY and CDR2 SVGAGI. The CDR3 length is 11 residues. Trimming stripped 8 bases from V and 4 bases from J, with 8 bases between.

The chain uses TRBV12-3 or TRBV12-4 and TRBJ1-5; perhaps TRBD1 as D (6 bases). The CDR3 loop spans 15 amino acids. The V gene lost 3 bases and the J gene lost 5 bases, with 14 bases spanning the gap. CDR3 DNA sequence: TGTGCCAGCAGTTTTGGAAGGGGGGGGGATCAGCCCCAGCATTTT. Amino acids: CASSFGRGGDQPQHF.